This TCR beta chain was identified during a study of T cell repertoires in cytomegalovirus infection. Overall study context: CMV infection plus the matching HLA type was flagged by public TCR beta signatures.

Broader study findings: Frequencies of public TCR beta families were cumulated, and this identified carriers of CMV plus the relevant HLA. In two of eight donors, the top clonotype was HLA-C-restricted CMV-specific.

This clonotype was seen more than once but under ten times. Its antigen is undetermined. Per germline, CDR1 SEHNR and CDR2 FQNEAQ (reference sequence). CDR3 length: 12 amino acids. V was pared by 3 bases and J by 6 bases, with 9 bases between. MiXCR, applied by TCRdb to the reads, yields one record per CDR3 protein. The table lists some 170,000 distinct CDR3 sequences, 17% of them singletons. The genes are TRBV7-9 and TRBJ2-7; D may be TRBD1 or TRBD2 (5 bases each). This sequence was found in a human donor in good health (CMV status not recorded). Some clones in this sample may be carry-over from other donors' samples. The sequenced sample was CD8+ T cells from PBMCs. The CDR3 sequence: CASSFGTAEQYF. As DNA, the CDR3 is TGTGCCAGCAGCTTTGGGACGGCCGAGCAGTACTTC.